Detailed here is one T cell receptor (beta chain). The antigen it binds to is not known. One base away there is no much larger clone; base qualities are not given. The data were taken from a study of blood T cell repertoires in COVID-19 (dated by TCRdb to about 2020). Broadly, across the study: Samples covering the acute and convalescent phases of COVID-19 were provided by collaborators in the United States, Italy and Spain. The dataset comprised deeply sampled blood TCRbeta repertoires from subjects exposed to, actively infected with, or recovered from COVID-19. Where available, HLA class I and class II types were taken from metadata supplied by the sample provider and were not determined by assay-based typing. The repertoires were made available in a free public database intended to serve as a resource for research on the immune response to SARS-CoV-2. The samples were drawn from the first 160 participants of the ongoing ImmuneRACE study and from more than 1,000 subjects provided by 6 global collaborators. Nearly every sample came with metadata listing a de-identified subject ID, COVID-19 status, age in years and sex. The material from the prospective study consisted of cDNA or gDNA derived from T cells, B-cell-depleted T cells, or PBMCs. General conclusions and limits of the study: How much clinical and demographic metadata was included differed by source and by participant, and the metadata was provided uncurated.

TCRbeta CDR3 regions were amplified from genomic DNA by means of the immunoSEQ Assay, a bias-controlled multiplex PCR. In the paper's pipeline: The number of nucleated cells in each sample was estimated from the amplification of reference gene primers within the assay. To quantify the absolute abundance of each unique TCRbeta CDR3 rearrangement, sequence reads were collapsed and filtered. For each sample, productive Simpson clonality was calculated as the square root of Simpson's diversity index across productive rearrangements. The source is immuneACCESS, and TCRdb retained only in-frame sequences with V and J called. Part of the clones is not carried over; for the studies checked, unresolved V genes explain less than half of this, and the remainder is unexplained. V and J calls and clone size follow that table, whereas D and trimming were derived from the DNA. The sample table shows about 150,000 clones, and 86% are seen once. In total, the top ten clones hold 2.5% to 4% of the sample.

From its cysteine to its phenylalanine, the CDR3 spans 15 amino acids. Just CDR3 DNA is preserved here, 45 bases in frame from base 1. V is trimmed back by 4 bases and J by 7 bases, and the junction contains 10 bases that no gene match accounts for. The germline V gene (reference sequence) gives CDR1 as SGHNT and CDR2 as YYREEE. Each collaborating institution followed its own protocols to collect whole blood in K2EDTA tubes. For TCRbeta analysis, collaborators shipped samples as frozen whole blood, isolated PBMCs, or DNA extracted from either of those sample types. The receptor was isolated from a man aged 65 to 85 with acute or convalescent COVID-19. Sequenced material: peripheral blood. Recombination connected TRBV5-4 to TRBJ1-5, and TRBD1 matches 8 of the central bases. The DNA is as follows: TGTGCCAGCAGCATACAGGGGGATGGAATACAGCCCCAGCATTTT. It encodes CASSIQGDGIQPQHF.